A single T cell receptor (beta chain) is shown here with its context. The antigen is unknown. The whole isolated RNA underwent reverse transcription, so sequencing captured expressed TCRB transcripts. TCRdb keeps only in-frame clones here, not all; method: immunoSEQ multiplex PCR. The table includes roughly 230,000 clones, 11% detected once. This sample was taken from a study of beta chain features in type 1 diabetes. Unmatched junction bases numbered 11, after V lost 1 base and J lost 2 bases. Germline-derived CDR1 and CDR2 are LGHNA and YNFKEQ. CDR3 size: 17 residues. Findings of the study overall: Moderate but significant shortening of TCRB CDR3s was recorded in all four CD4+ subsets from Type 1 diabetes patients. With patients and controls alike, PCR might favor shorter templates to an equal degree. Individuals with type 1 diabetes displayed fewer insertions and more deletions at VDJ junctions.

V and J are TRBV4-2 and TRBJ2-7, with TRBD2 matching 7 bases. This clonotype originated in a man younger than 40 with type 1 diabetes. Sample: naive CD4+ T cells from blood. The CDR3 is CASSQARVGTIAYEQYF. The CDR3, as DNA: TGTGCCAGCAGCCAAGCAAGGGTGGGGACTATTGCCTACGAGCAGTACTTC.